A single T cell receptor (beta chain) is shown here with its context. The data originate from a study of blood T cell repertoires in COVID-19. Study-level background: The United States, Italy and Spain supplied acute and convalescent COVID-19 samples. Nucleic acid was either cDNA or gDNA, and it came from T cells, B-cell-depleted T cells, or PBMCs.

CDR1 SGHRS and CDR2 YFSETQ come from the germline V gene. This CDR3 is built from 15 residues. V was pared by 7 bases and J by 0 bases, with 9 bases of the junction left unmatched. Per the original data handling: Scientists estimated how many nucleated cells there were by amplifying reference gene primers. TCRdb keeps only in-frame clones here, not all; method: immunoSEQ multiplex PCR. V, J and clone size are those of that table, while D and trimming were read from the DNA. This table has about 200,000 clones, about 83% appearing once. The chain carries TRBV5-1 and TRBJ2-7, with 8 positions matching TRBD1. The TCR was taken from a man aged 40-49 years with acute COVID-19. The sample was PBMCs or T cells enriched from blood (not recorded which). The CDR3 spells CASRTGQDLSYEQYF. CDR3 DNA sequence: TGCGCCAGCCGGACAGGGCAGGACCTCTCCTACGAGCAGTACTTC.